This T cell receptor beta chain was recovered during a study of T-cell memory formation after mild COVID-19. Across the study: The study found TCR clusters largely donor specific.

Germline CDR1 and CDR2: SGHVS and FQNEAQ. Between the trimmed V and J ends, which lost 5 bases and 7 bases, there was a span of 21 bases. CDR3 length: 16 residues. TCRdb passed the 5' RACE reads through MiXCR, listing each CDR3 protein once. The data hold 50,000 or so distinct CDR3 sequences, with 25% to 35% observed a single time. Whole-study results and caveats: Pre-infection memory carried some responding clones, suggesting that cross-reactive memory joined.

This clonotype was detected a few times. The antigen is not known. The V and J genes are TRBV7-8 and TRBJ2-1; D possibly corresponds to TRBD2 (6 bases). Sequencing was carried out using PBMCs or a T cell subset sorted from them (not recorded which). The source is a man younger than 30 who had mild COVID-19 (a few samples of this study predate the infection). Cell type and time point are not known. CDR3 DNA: TGTGCCAGCAGCCCGCATTATTCCGGGACTTTAAATGAGCAGTTCTTC. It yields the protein CASSPHYSGTLNEQFF.